These T cell receptor beta chains were read from a single sample in a study of blood T cell repertoires in COVID-19. Sequenced by immunoSEQ multiplex PCR; TCRdb stores in-frame clones only, minus some. This table has 140,000 to 150,000 clones, about 83% appearing once. Specimen: peripheral blood. Receptors originate from a young man with COVID-19, enrolled during active disease. Both conserved end residues are part of each CDR3. A D gene is named only where the DNA matches it firmly.

CDR3 protein,D gene,V gene,J gene
CASSRETGVNTEAFF,TRBD1,TRBV5-5,TRBJ1-1
CASSSGQSTGELFF,TRBD1,TRBV7-9,TRBJ2-2
CASSQGGQGAPGTDTQYF,TRBD1,TRBV3-1/TRBV3-2,TRBJ2-3
CASSWNKRSRGGTDTQYF,-,TRBV11-2,TRBJ2-3
CASSSTSGRSYEQYF,TRBD2,TRBV6-2/TRBV6-3,TRBJ2-7
CASSQDYSSYNEQFF,-,TRBV27,TRBJ2-1
CASSVVPYSGNTIYF,-,TRBV9,TRBJ1-3
CASSPRPGLKNTEAFF,-,TRBV18,TRBJ1-1
CAISEGEVGEQYF,-,TRBV10-3,TRBJ2-7
CASSYRQGEAQHF,-,TRBV6-5,TRBJ1-5
CASTLSSYNEQFF,-,TRBV12-3/TRBV12-4,TRBJ2-1
CASSLGTSSEQYF,TRBD2,TRBV12-3/TRBV12-4,TRBJ2-7
CASSYIAGDLGETQYF,TRBD2,TRBV6-5,TRBJ2-5
CASSSNTGELFF,-,TRBV27,TRBJ2-2
CASSPTGGETDTQYF,TRBD1,TRBV7-6,TRBJ2-3
CASSFADNEQFF,-,TRBV27,TRBJ2-1
CASSLYGGAKNIQYF,-,TRBV28,TRBJ2-4
CASSAGMGGGSGNTIYF,-,TRBV7-9,TRBJ1-3
CSAIDRYNTGELFF,-,TRBV20-1,TRBJ2-2
CASSQDLQGNYGYTF,-,TRBV3-1/TRBV3-2,TRBJ1-2